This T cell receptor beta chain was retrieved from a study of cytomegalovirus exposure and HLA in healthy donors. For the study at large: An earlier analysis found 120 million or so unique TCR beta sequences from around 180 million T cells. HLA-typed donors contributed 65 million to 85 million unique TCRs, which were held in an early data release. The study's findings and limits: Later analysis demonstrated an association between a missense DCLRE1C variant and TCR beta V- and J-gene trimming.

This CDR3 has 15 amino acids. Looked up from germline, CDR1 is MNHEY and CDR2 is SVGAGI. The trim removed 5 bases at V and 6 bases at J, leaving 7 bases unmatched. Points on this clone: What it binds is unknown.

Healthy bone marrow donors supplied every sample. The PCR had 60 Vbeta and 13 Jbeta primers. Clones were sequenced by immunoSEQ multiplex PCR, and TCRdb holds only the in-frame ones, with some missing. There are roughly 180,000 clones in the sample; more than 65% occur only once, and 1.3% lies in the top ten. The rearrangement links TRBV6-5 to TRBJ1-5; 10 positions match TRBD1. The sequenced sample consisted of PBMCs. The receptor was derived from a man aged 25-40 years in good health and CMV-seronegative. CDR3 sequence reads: CASSKTGGVVQPQHF. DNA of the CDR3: TGTGCCAGCAGTAAGACAGGGGGCGTCGTTCAGCCCCAGCATTTT.